This T cell receptor beta chain was recovered during a study of T cells after somatic rescue of genetic block. The table came from immunoSEQ multiplex PCR; TCRdb's copy has only in-frame clones and leaves some out. Found here are 15,000 or so clones, around 68% of them singletons; the top ten hold about 30%. Germline CDR1 is MGHRA and CDR2 is YSYEKL. CDR3 length: 13 amino acids. V lost 0 bases to trimming and J lost 7 bases, with 9 bases between them. The table lists this clone with a count of one. The sample comprised peripheral blood mononuclear cells (PBMCs). V is TRBV4-1 and J is TRBJ2-5; D is ambiguous. The TCR originated in a man younger than 30. The DNA of the CDR3 is TGCGCCAGCAGCCAAGAATACTGGGGGACCCAGTACTTC. It codes for CASSQEYWGTQYF.